This TCR beta chain was found in a study of T cell responses to AZD1222 COVID-19 vaccine. Produced via immunoSEQ multiplex PCR; TCRdb's table is partial and in-frame only. Here the sample spans under 120,000 clones, 80% to 95% being singletons. This material consisted of peripheral blood, taken on day 0 of AZD1222 vaccination. The receptor was derived from an adult in good health.

The chain's CDR3 is CASSPAGLLTYEQYF. The CDR3 DNA reads TGTGCCAGCAGCCCAGCGGGACTTCTGACCTACGAGCAGTACTTC. The rearrangement joins TRBV3-1 (or the pseudogene TRBV3-2) to TRBJ2-7; 7 nucleotides match TRBD2. Germline CDR1 and CDR2: LGHDT and YNNKEL (reference sequence). This CDR3 region has 15 residues. V trimming: 4 bases; J trimming: 2 bases; junction bases outside the gene matches: 8.